The following is a TCR beta chain sequence with its context. The record originates from a study of blood T cell repertoires in COVID-19. Data came from immunoSEQ multiplex PCR; TCRdb stores just in-frame clones and leaves some out. The table lists 120,000 or so clones, approximately 90% of them singletons, with roughly 4.9% in the top ten. With 4 bases clipped from V and 6 bases from J, the junction kept 9 bases outside the gene matches. CDR1 and CDR2 from the germline V gene are SGHTA and FQGTGA. The CDR3 contains 15 residues. This chain connects TRBV7-3 to TRBJ1-1, with 9 bases lining up with TRBD1. The sequencing input was peripheral blood. The clonotype comes from a human donor in a cohort sampled during active COVID-19. CDR3 bases: TGTGCCAGCAGCTGGGGGACAGGGCGCTCCTCTGAAGCTTTCTTT. Its translation is CASSWGTGRSSEAFF.